These 13 T cell receptor delta chains originate from one sample sequenced in a study of γδ T cells in repeated Plasmodium falciparum infection. TCRdb re-processed the multiplex PCR reads via CATT. The table includes 90,000 to 95,000 delta-chain clones, approximately 0.96% detected once. Gammadelta T cells were flow-sorted from PBMC into Vgamma9/Vdelta2+ and Vdelta2-negative populations for bulk analysis. Specimen: gamma-delta T cells from blood. The receptor set was obtained from a pool of human donors (malaria-infected and uninfected, not separated).

As regards this clone: This DNA's translation differs at residue 13 from TCRdb's protein, which comes from a much larger clone; a read error is likely, and the protein shown is translated from the DNA. The CDR3 DNA follows: TGTGCTCTTGGGGAACAAAATTACTGGGGGATACGCTGGGATAAACTCATCTTT. Translated: CALGEQNYWGIRWDKLIF. The chain combines TRDV1 with TRDJ1, with 13 bases identical to TRDD3. Germline V gives CDR1 TSWWSYY, CDR2 QGS. The trim removed 1 base at V and 5 bases at J, leaving 10 bases unmatched. This CDR3 comprises 18 residues.

This clone turned up a few times. Translating this DNA gives a protein that differs at residue 11 from the TCRdb one, which belongs to a much larger clone; a read error is likely, and the protein shown is this translation. The chain employs TRAV38-2/DV8 and TRDJ1, with TRDD3 matching 13 bases. TCRdb is silent on the J gene; assignment here came from matching the DNA to germline. The germline V gene has CDR1 TSESDYY and CDR2 QEAYKQQN. The trim removed 2 bases at V and 3 bases at J, leaving 22 bases unmatched. The CDR3 sequence is 22 residues long. CDR3 sequence reads: CAYRRFFAFPQSTGGYADKLIF. The DNA of the CDR3 is TGTGCTTATAGGAGATTCTTTGCCTTCCCCCAGAGTACTGGGGGATACGCCGATAAACTCATCTTT.

Concerning this clone: The amino acid sequence in TCRdb belongs to a much larger clone and departs from this DNA's translation at residue 7, likely a sequencing read error; the sequence shown is translated from the DNA. CDR3 coding DNA: TGTGCTCTTGGGGAACCAGCCTTCCTAATCTCTTTTAATGATGGGGGATTCCGGTACACCGATAAACTCATCTTT. This translates into CALGEPAFLISFNDGGFRYTDKLIF. The V and J genes are TRDV1 and TRDJ1, with D perhaps TRDD2 or TRDD3 (8 bases each). Here the J gene was assigned by germline matching of the DNA, as TCRdb has none. The CDR3 spans 25 residues. V was shortened by 1 base and J by 0 bases, with 39 bases between the two germline ends. The germline gives CDR1 TSWWSYY, CDR2 QGS.

This clone came up a few times. The TCRdb protein, from a much larger clone, departs from this DNA's translation at residue 3, likely by read error; the protein shown derives from the DNA. CDR3: CAPGGPGGNFPHKLIF. The DNA for the CDR3 is TGTGCTCCTGGGGGACCGGGCGGGAACTTCCCCCATAAACTCATCTTT. The chain employs TRDV1 and TRDJ1; 8 bases line up with TRDD3. TCRdb supplies no J gene; here it was assigned by aligning the nucleotide sequence to germline. The length of the CDR3 is 16 residues. The germline V gene has CDR1 TSWWSYY and CDR2 QGS.

This clone was seen more than once but under ten times. Only one base separates this from a far larger clonotype, so it likely reflects a read error. The same CDR3 can be traced to other DNA sequences in this sample. V gene TRDV1 combines with J gene TRDJ1; 8 bases map to TRDD3. Trimming at V came to 3 bases and at J to 3 bases, leaving 21 bases not matched to a gene. In germline, CDR1 is TSWWSYY, CDR2 QGS. The CDR3 is 20 residues long. CDR3 protein: CALGDSYWGSTGVWPDKLIF. The DNA of the CDR3 is TGTGCTCTTGGGGATTCATACTGGGGGTCCACCGGAGTCTGGCCCGATAAACTCATCTTT.

This clone was counted a few times. This DNA translates differently at residue 12 from the TCRdb protein, which is that of a much larger clone; a read error is likely, and the protein shown is the DNA's own translation. V usage is TRDV1 and J usage is TRDJ1; TRDD3 aligns across 8 bases. The J gene, not given by TCRdb, was assigned here from a germline match of the nucleotide sequence. Germline trimming cut 2 bases from V and 1 base from J; bases unmatched to any gene: 12. The germline V gene encodes CDR1 TSWWSYY and CDR2 QGS. CDR3 length equals 18 residues. CDR3 in DNA: TGTGCTCTTGGGGAAGAAACCCCTACTGGGGGTTCCACCGATAAACTCATCTTT. Protein: CALGEETPTGGSTDKLIF.

Notes on this clone: Translating this DNA gives a protein that differs at residue 14 from the TCRdb one, which belongs to a much larger clone; a read error is likely, and the protein shown is this translation. The rearrangement links TRDV2 to TRDJ1; the D is unclear. Matching the DNA to germline supplied the J gene, which TCRdb does not give. With 4 bases removed from V and 3 bases from J, the gap between germline ends came to 29 bases. This CDR3 contains 19 residues. From germline, CDR1 is GEAIGNYY and CDR2 EKD. The CDR3 loop reads CACDALQDGFGSNADKLIF. The CDR3 DNA reads as TGTGCCTGTGATGCCCTGCAGGATGGGTTTGGAAGTAACGCCGATAAACTCATCTTT.

This clone was found a few times. A far larger clone is off by one base, so a read error is likely. This sample also contains other DNA sequences that code for the same CDR3. The chain links TRDV2 to TRDJ3, with D perhaps TRDD3 (7 bases). Because TCRdb records no J gene, it was assigned here through a match of the DNA to germline. The CDR3 runs 20 residues. CDR1 and CDR2 from the germline V gene are GEAIGNYY and EKD. The CDR3 is CACDTLGLGKIARDTRQMFF. The CDR3 nucleotides read TGTGCCTGCGACACCTTAGGACTGGGGAAAATAGCAAGAGACACCCGACAGATGTTTTTC.

In this sample, this clone turned up a few times. The TCRdb protein, from a much larger clone, departs from this DNA's translation at residue 12, likely by read error; the protein shown derives from the DNA. This rearrangement joins TRDV1 to TRDJ1; D remains ambiguous. TCRdb gives no J gene; it was assigned here by matching the DNA to germline. Germline V lookup: CDR1 TSWWSYY, CDR2 QGS. The length of the CDR3 is 15 residues. The CDR3 coding sequence is TGTGCTCTTGGGGGGCCGATCCGGGTTACCGATGAACTCATCTTT. Translated: CALGGPIRVTDELIF.

By proportion, this clone is medium-sized. Other DNA sequences in the same sample also yield this CDR3. V gene TRDV1 combines with J gene TRDJ1, with 7 bases fitting TRDD3. Germline CDR1 and CDR2: TSWWSYY and QGS. The CDR3 covers 19 residues. The V and J ends lost 3 bases and 0 bases, in that order; junction bases with no gene match: 16. The CDR3 DNA follows: TGTGCTCTTGGGGAGCCTAGTAGTCTGGGGGTCCACCACACCGATAAACTCATCTTT. Amino acid sequence: CALGEPSSLGVHHTDKLIF.

Worth noting for this clone: A read error may explain this, as a much larger clone is one base away. The same CDR3 arises from other DNA sequences in this sample as well. TRDV2 is the V gene, and the J gene was not called; TRDD3, the table's D call, was not compared with the DNA. CDR1 is GEAIGNYY, CDR2 EKD, per germline. The CDR3 covers 19 residues. In nucleotides, the CDR3 is TGTGCCTGTGACACCGTGGGAGGAGCTGAAGCCGCTTACACCGATAAGCTCATCTTT. Translation gives CACDTVGGAEAAYTDKLIF.

There are many counts of this clone. The J gene is TRDJ2, the V gene TRDV2; TRDD3 agrees at 10 bases. The CDR3 totals 17 residues. The ends lost 0 bases at V and 0 bases at J; junction bases unmatched: 3. The V gene's germline CDR1 is GEAIGNYY and CDR2 EKD. The CDR3 reads CACDTLLGDTLTAQLFF. Here the CDR3 DNA reads TGTGCCTGTGACACCCTTCTGGGGGATACTTTGACAGCACAACTCTTCTTT.

With respect to this clone: This probably arose from a read error, given a far larger clone one base away. Distinct nucleotide sequences in the sample also encode this CDR3. The chain combines TRDV1 with TRDJ1; 7 bases map to TRDD3. The CDR3 extends over 19 amino acids. The trim removed 3 bases at V and 0 bases at J, leaving 16 bases unmatched. CDR1 TSWWSYY and CDR2 QGS come from the germline V gene. The CDR3 bases are TGTGCTCTTGGGGACCGCGGCCTTTGGGGGACCCTGTACACCGATAAACTCATCTTT. It encodes CALGDRGLWGTLYTDKLIF.